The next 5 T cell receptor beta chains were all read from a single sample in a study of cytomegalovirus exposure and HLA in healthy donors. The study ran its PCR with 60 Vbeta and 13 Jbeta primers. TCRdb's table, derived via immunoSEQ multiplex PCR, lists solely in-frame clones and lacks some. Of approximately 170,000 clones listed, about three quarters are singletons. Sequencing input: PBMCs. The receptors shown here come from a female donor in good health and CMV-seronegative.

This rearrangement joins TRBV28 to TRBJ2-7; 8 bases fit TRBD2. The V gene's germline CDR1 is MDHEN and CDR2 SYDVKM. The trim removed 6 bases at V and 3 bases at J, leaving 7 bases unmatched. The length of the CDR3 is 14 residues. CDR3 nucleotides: TGTGCCAGCAGGTGGGGACTAGTTAACTACGAGCAGTACTTC. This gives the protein CASRWGLVNYEQYF.

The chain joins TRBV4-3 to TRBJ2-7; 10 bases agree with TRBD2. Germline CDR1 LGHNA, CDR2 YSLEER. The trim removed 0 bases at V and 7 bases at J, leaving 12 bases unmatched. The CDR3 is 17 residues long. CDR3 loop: CASSQDLSGGAWEEQYF. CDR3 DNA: TGCGCCAGCAGCCAAGATCTGAGCGGGGGGGCATGGGAGGAGCAGTACTTC.

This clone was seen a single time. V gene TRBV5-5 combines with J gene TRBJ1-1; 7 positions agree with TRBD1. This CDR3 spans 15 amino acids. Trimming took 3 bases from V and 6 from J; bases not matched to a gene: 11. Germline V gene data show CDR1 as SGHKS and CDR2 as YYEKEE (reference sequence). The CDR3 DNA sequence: TGTGCCAGCAGCTCGACAGGGTCTAGCTCGGCTGAAGCTTTCTTT. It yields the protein CASSSTGSSSAEAFF. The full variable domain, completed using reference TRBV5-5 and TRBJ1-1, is DAGVTQSPTHLIKTRGQQVTLRCSPISGHKSVSWYQQVLGQGPQFIFQYYEKEERGRGNFPDRFSARQFPNYSSELNVNALLLGDSALYLCASSSTGSSSAEAFFGQGTRLTVV.

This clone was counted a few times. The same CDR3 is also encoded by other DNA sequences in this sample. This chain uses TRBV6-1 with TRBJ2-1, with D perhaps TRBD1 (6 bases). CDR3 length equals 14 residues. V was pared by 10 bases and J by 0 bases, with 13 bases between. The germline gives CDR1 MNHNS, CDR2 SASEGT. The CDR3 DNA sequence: TGTGCCAACCCGGGACAACGCTCCTACAATGAGCAGTTCTTC. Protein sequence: CANPGQRSYNEQFF.

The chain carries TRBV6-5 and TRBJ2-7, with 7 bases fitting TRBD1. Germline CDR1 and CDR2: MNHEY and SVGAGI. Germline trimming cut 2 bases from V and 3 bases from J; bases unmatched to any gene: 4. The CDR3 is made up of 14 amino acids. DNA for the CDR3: TGTGCCAGCAGTTACGTCGGACAGGTCTACGAGCAGTACTTC. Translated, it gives CASSYVGQVYEQYF.